This TCR beta chain came from a study of T cell responses to AZD1222 COVID-19 vaccine. The CDR3 has 13 amino acids. The germline gives CDR1 MGHRA, CDR2 YSYEKL. With 4 bases removed from V and 6 bases from J, the gap between germline ends came to 12 bases. Libraries were prepared by immunoSEQ multiplex PCR; TCRdb keeps only in-frame clonotypes and omits some of them. The sample includes over 85,000 clones, roughly nine tenths seen only once; the top ten take under 5.5%. The rearrangement uses TRBV4-1 and TRBJ1-1, with a tentative D call TRBD1 (6 bases). This receptor was identified in an adult who received the AZD1222 COVID-19 vaccine. The material sequenced was peripheral blood, taken 28 days after the second AZD1222 dose. The CDR3 spells CASSPRTVSEAFF. The CDR3 DNA sequence: TGCGCCAGCAGCCCGCGGACAGTCTCTGAAGCTTTCTTT.